The rows below give T cell receptor beta chains drawn from one sample of a study of blood T cell repertoires in COVID-19. The method was immunoSEQ multiplex PCR; TCRdb's version includes in-frame clones alone and lacks a portion of them. The sample includes about 96,000 clones, about 87% of them seen just once. The sample comprised peripheral blood. These receptors all stem from a human donor with COVID-19, enrolled during active disease. The donor label of this sample is uncertain. CDR3s include the opening cysteine and the closing phenylalanine or tryptophan.

V gene	J gene	CDR3 protein
TRBV19	TRBJ2-4	CASSMGTSPEAGDIQYF
TRBV28	TRBJ1-5	CASMEAFSGGQPQHF
TRBV7-8	TRBJ2-7	CASSLGPLYEQYF
TRBV10-3	TRBJ2-7	CAINDSPSREQYF
TRBV7-9	TRBJ2-5	CASSHGAPQETQYF
TRBV27	TRBJ1-5	CASSDTDTALNQPQHF
TRBV19	TRBJ2-1	CASGLRAWGEFF
TRBV29-1	TRBJ2-7	CSVVRGGEQYF
TRBV24-1	TRBJ1-6	CATSSGTGGYNSPLHF
TRBV15	TRBJ2-3	CATSRELAGGTDTQYF
TRBV2	TRBJ2-7	CASRQASGARYEQYF
TRBV29-1	TRBJ1-2	CSVEVAGDYGYTF
TRBV5-6	TRBJ1-2	CASSQYYGYTF
TRBV12-3/TRBV12-4	TRBJ2-1	CASTPSGGREQFF
TRBV7-3	TRBJ1-1	CASSPRSPEAFF
TRBV11-2	TRBJ2-3	CASSLVPTVVGTDTQYF
TRBV5-1	TRBJ1-2	CASSFSTGDYGYTF
TRBV7-2	TRBJ2-5	CASSLGADQETQYF
TRBV12-5	TRBJ1-6	CASGLSTGGNSPLHF
TRBV24-1	TRBJ2-1	CATRRTGGMGFDEQFF
TRBV2	TRBJ1-5	CASSEPGAQHF
TRBV7-9	TRBJ2-7	CASVGPSYEQYF
TRBV5-5	TRBJ2-5	CASSNFGGGETQYF
TRBV7-6	TRBJ1-6	CASSAFTQNNSPLHF
TRBV5-4	TRBJ2-5	CASSPPGLSSWLETQYF
TRBV20-1	TRBJ2-7	CSASRRAGTYEQYF
TRBV5-6	TRBJ2-1	CASSFQGALYNEQFF
TRBV20-1	TRBJ2-1	CSAIGVDEQFF
TRBV25-1	TRBJ1-5	CASSEYDSSNQPQHF
TRBV2	TRBJ1-1	CASSVRGMNTEAFF
TRBV6-4	TRBJ1-1	CASSDRWEGRTEAFF
TRBV19	TRBJ1-6	CASSIVGQGGNSPLHF
TRBV20-1	TRBJ1-2	CSASFAGGYTF
TRBV18	TRBJ2-2	CASSPEANTGELFF
TRBV27	TRBJ2-5	CASSLSRGGGTQYF
TRBV6-5	TRBJ2-7	CASSYRTGRFHEQYF
TRBV3-1/TRBV3-2	TRBJ2-5	CASSPTREETQYF
TRBV19	TRBJ1-6	CASSWTDYNSPLHF
TRBV5-6	TRBJ1-3	CASSLLVQISGNTIYF
TRBV29-1	TRBJ1-1	CSVEDLTGITEAFF
TRBV6-5	TRBJ2-7	CASSYSGGGEVYEQYF
TRBV5-1	TRBJ2-3	CASSLSGDTSTDTQYF